Listed below are T cell receptor beta chains from one sample, sequenced in a study of cytomegalovirus exposure and HLA in healthy donors. Sequenced by immunoSEQ multiplex PCR; TCRdb stores in-frame clones only, minus some. The table includes approximately 190,000 clones, approximately 85% detected once. What was sequenced was PBMCs. The receptors here all came from a woman under 30 in good health and CMV-seronegative. The CDR3 runs from the conserved cysteine through the conserved F or W. Fields, in order: CDR3 DNA, CDR3 protein, D gene, V gene, clone size, J gene. The D gene is left open where the match is weak. Where a row states a size, it is once, few, many or the class of an expanded clone; other rows omit it.

TGCGCCAGCAGTCGTTCCGGGACAGGGGGCAATGAGCAGTTCTTC CASSRSGTGGNEQFF TRBD1 TRBV10-1 . TRBJ2-1
TGTGCCAGTAGTATCAACAGGGAAAGGCATGAGCAGTTCTTC CASSINRERHEQFF . TRBV19 . TRBJ2-1
TGTGCCAGCAGCTCCATAACCCACGAGCAGTACTTC CASSSITHEQYF . TRBV7-9 . TRBJ2-7
TGTGCCTGGAGTCTAGGACAGCTAGACACAGATACGCAGTATTTT CAWSLGQLDTDTQYF . TRBV30 . TRBJ2-3
TGTGCCAGCAGTGCTGCCCTGGCAAGTAACTATGGCTACACCTTC CASSAALASNYGYTF . TRBV2 . TRBJ1-2
TGTGCCAGCAGCTTGGTTCTGGACAGGGCGACAGATACGCAGTATTTT CASSLVLDRATDTQYF TRBD1 TRBV5-8 . TRBJ2-3
TGTGCCAGCAGTGTTGCTAGGACTAGCGGGAGCGGCGAGCAGTACTTC CASSVARTSGSGEQYF TRBD2 TRBV27 . TRBJ2-7
TGTGCCAGCAGTCCCTTTGGACAGGGTTTCTCTGGAAACACCATATATTTT CASSPFGQGFSGNTIYF TRBD1 TRBV27 . TRBJ1-3
TGTGCCAGCAGCTTAGGAGCCGTTAACTATGGCTACACCTTC CASSLGAVNYGYTF . TRBV7-9 . TRBJ1-2
TGTGCCAGCAGCTTAGGACCCGCCGGGACAGCCCTGTACGAGCAGTACTTC CASSLGPAGTALYEQYF TRBD1 TRBV7-2 . TRBJ2-7
TGTGCCAGCTCCCTTCTAGCGGCAGGGGACGGGGAGCTGTTTTTT CASSLLAAGDGELFF . TRBV5-6 few TRBJ2-2
TGTGCCAGCAGCTTTTACAGGGAAAAACTGTTTTTT CASSFYREKLFF . TRBV7-8 . TRBJ1-4
TGTGCCTGGAGTGTAGTACACAGGGACGAGCAGTACTTC CAWSVVHRDEQYF . TRBV30 . TRBJ2-7
TGTTCCAGCAGCGAAAGACAGGGGAGGGAAGAGACCCAGTACTTC CSSSERQGREETQYF . TRBV7-9 . TRBJ2-5
TGTGCCAGCAGCCTTCTCCCAGGGAACACTGAAGCTTTCTTT CASSLLPGNTEAFF . TRBV7-2 . TRBJ1-1
TGTGCCTGGAGCGGGATAGGCAATGAGCAGTTCTTC CAWSGIGNEQFF . TRBV30 few TRBJ2-1
TGTGCCAGCTCCCTGCTCCCTACGACAGGGAGGGAGCTGTTTTTT CASSLLPTTGRELFF TRBD1 TRBV6-1 . TRBJ2-2
TGTGCCAGCAGTTACGGGCCAGGGGGCGAGACCCAGTACTTC CASSYGPGGETQYF TRBD1 TRBV6-6 . TRBJ2-5
TGTGCCTGGAGTGCGTACACCGGGGAGCTGTTTTTT CAWSAYTGELFF . TRBV30 . TRBJ2-2
TGTGCCAGCAGCTTTCCCGACAGGGCGGGCAATCAGCCCCAGCATTTT CASSFPDRAGNQPQHF TRBD1 TRBV5-8 . TRBJ1-5
TGTGCCAGCAGCCTCGGGTCGGGATTCCGCCCAGGTGGGGAGCTGTTTTTT CASSLGSGFRPGGELFF . TRBV7-9 . TRBJ2-2
TGCGCCAGCAGAAACGACGAGGTCTATGGCTACACCTTC CASRNDEVYGYTF . TRBV5-1 . TRBJ1-2
TGTGCCAGTAGAGGTGTGGACAGGGGCTATGGCTACACCTTC CASRGVDRGYGYTF TRBD1 TRBV19 . TRBJ1-2
TGTGCCAGCAGCTACATCAGGGGGAGCCGGGACACTGAAGCTTTCTTT CASSYIRGSRDTEAFF TRBD1 TRBV7-9 few TRBJ1-1
TGTGCCAGCAGTTACTCAGTTTACAGGAACACTGAAGCTTTCTTT CASSYSVYRNTEAFF . TRBV6-5 . TRBJ1-1
TGTGCCAGCAGCTTCGGCGGGGGGTACAATGAGCAGTTCTTC CASSFGGGYNEQFF TRBD2 TRBV7-2 . TRBJ2-1
TGTGCCAGCTCACGTACTAGCGGGAGTTACAATGAGCAGTTCTTC CASSRTSGSYNEQFF TRBD2 TRBV18 once TRBJ2-1
TGTGCCAGCAGCGTAGCACCCAGCTCCTACAATGAGCAGTTCTTC CASSVAPSSYNEQFF . TRBV9 . TRBJ2-1
TGTGCCAGCACCCCTCCGACTACCCGGGGAGAGACCCAGTACTTC CASTPPTTRGETQYF . TRBV2 . TRBJ2-5
TGTGCCAGCGCCATCACTAGCGGGTACGAGCAGTACTTC CASAITSGYEQYF TRBD2 TRBV28 . TRBJ2-7
TGTGCCAGCAGTCCCGGGACAGGGTTTTATGGCTACACCTTC CASSPGTGFYGYTF TRBD1 TRBV6-5 . TRBJ1-2
TGTGCCAGTAGTATAGAGACGGGACATACCTACGAGCAGTACTTC CASSIETGHTYEQYF . TRBV19 . TRBJ2-7
TGTGCCAGCAGTGATTCTGGGAGGAATGAGCAGTTCTTC CASSDSGRNEQFF . TRBV2 . TRBJ2-1
TGTGCCAGTACCCCCGGGACTACAATCACAGATACGCAGTATTTT CASTPGTTITDTQYF TRBD2 TRBV19 . TRBJ2-3
TGTGCCAGCAGTACAGGGAGCACAGATACGCAGTATTTT CASSTGSTDTQYF . TRBV27 . TRBJ2-3
TGCGCCAGCAGCTTGCCCTCAGGGGATTATAATTCACCCCTCCACTTT CASSLPSGDYNSPLHF . TRBV5-1 . TRBJ1-6
TGTGCCAGCAGTTACGGGACAGGGGGGACGTCCGAGCAGTACTTC CASSYGTGGTSEQYF TRBD1 TRBV6-5 . TRBJ2-7
TGTGCCAGCAGTTTGTTCGGGAGGATTGGGGAGACCCAGTACTTC CASSLFGRIGETQYF TRBD2 TRBV28 . TRBJ2-5
TGTGCCAGCAGCTTAGATCCTGGGTATCGAGGCACTGAAGCTTTCTTT CASSLDPGYRGTEAFF . TRBV11-2 . TRBJ1-1
TGTGCCAGCAGCCGTGAACAGGGTCCCTATAATTCACCCCTCCACTTT CASSREQGPYNSPLHF . TRBV14 . TRBJ1-6
TGTGCCAGCAGCCAACGCTCTAGCGGGGGGGCCGAAGATACGCAGTATTTT CASSQRSSGGAEDTQYF TRBD2 TRBV4-2 . TRBJ2-3
TGTGCCAGCAGCTTAGTCGGTTTGATGAACACTGAAGCTTTCTTT CASSLVGLMNTEAFF . TRBV7-8 . TRBJ1-1
TGTGCCAGCAGCTTCACAGGGGTTAGTGAAAAACTGTTTTTT CASSFTGVSEKLFF TRBD1 TRBV11-2 . TRBJ1-4
TGTGCCAGTTCCGGGGGGCTTGGAGGCTACACCTTC CASSGGLGGYTF . TRBV19 . TRBJ1-2
TGTGCCAGCAGCTTGTCTGAGTTGGGAGGGTATAGAGATACGCAGTATTTT CASSLSELGGYRDTQYF TRBD2 TRBV7-8 once TRBJ2-3
TGTGCCAGCTCACCAGGAGCGGGGGGATACAATGAGCAGTTCTTC CASSPGAGGYNEQFF TRBD2 TRBV18 . TRBJ2-1
TGCAGCGTCGGAGACAGACTCAATCAGCCCCAGCATTTT CSVGDRLNQPQHF . TRBV29-1 . TRBJ1-5
TGTGCCAGCAGCTCCCCCTATGACGAGCAGTACTTC CASSSPYDEQYF . TRBV7-2 once TRBJ2-7
TGTGCCAGCAGGGGACAGGCGGGCTTTGGGACCCAGTACTTC CASRGQAGFGTQYF TRBD1 TRBV28 . TRBJ2-5
TGTGCCAGCAGCGATTTAAGCCCGTCCGGGAGGGTTACGCAGTATTTT CASSDLSPSGRVTQYF TRBD2 TRBV2 . TRBJ2-3
TGTGCCAGCAGCTACGGGGGAGGGATTCAGCCCCAGCATTTT CASSYGGGIQPQHF . TRBV7-2 . TRBJ1-5
TGTGCCAGCAGTTTCCCCGGCACAGATACGCAGTATTTT CASSFPGTDTQYF . TRBV7-9 . TRBJ2-3
TGTGCCACCAGCAACGGGACTAGCGGAATCCCAGTGGAGACCCAGTACTTC CATSNGTSGIPVETQYF TRBD2 TRBV15 . TRBJ2-5
TGTGCCAGTAGTATGATAGCGGGAAGTTCCTACGAGCAGTACTTC CASSMIAGSSYEQYF TRBD2 TRBV19 . TRBJ2-7
TGTGCCAGCAGCTTTGGGAGCGGGGGTTACAATGAGCAGTTCTTC CASSFGSGGYNEQFF TRBD2 TRBV7-2 . TRBJ2-1